This TCR beta chain is drawn from a study of shared clonotypes between healthy human individuals (dated by TCRdb to 2020 to 2021). Some background on the complete study: Three men and a couple of women, aged 18 to 49 years, made up the cohort. Leukapheresis yielded between about 0.94 and 8.9 billion PBMCs per donor. To increase sequencing depth and limit assay-specific biases, different laboratories used diverse techniques to prepare libraries and sequence TCR repertoires. The study deeply sequenced blood TCR repertoires of five healthy adults to estimate repertoire size and the extent of clonotype sharing between individuals.

Healthy HIV-negative adults with no recently reported acute infections or vaccinations were included as donors. Only Caucasian adults living in Nashville, Tennessee, USA were represented among the donors. For unsorted samples, 84 million or so PBMCs were counted, and genomic DNA was extracted using the QIAamp DNA Blood Mini kit. Blood was collected by leukapheresis, and PBMCs were isolated by Ficoll-Histopaque density gradient centrifugation and then cryopreserved in liquid nitrogen vapor phase. Using the deep immunoSEQ assay, TCR CDR3 regions were amplified from genomic DNA by multiplex PCR. Extracted genomic DNA from each cell subset was spread evenly across all wells of several immunoSEQ 96-well plates, with each plate serving as a replicate. For unsorted PBMC, approximately 290 ng of genomic DNA, equivalent to approximately 30,000 T cell genomes, went into each replicate PCR. Unsorted PBMC genomic DNA was sequenced across ten immunoSEQ deep assay plates. The purified libraries were quantified using a Qubit 3.0 fluorometer, sized with a Bioanalyzer 2100, and then quantified again using the KAPA Library Quantification kit. A separate single-read 150-cycle Illumina NextSeq 550 flow cell was used to sequence each immunoSEQ 96-well plate. Processing in the source paper ran as follows. Because the immunoSEQ output included only junctional sequences and no quality scores, the filtering could not be the same as the filtering used for full-length reads. To assign V/J genes and CDR3, sequences were annotated using PyIR, a Python wrapper for IgBLAST v1.9, with IMGT germline references. Reads were removed for weak V/J assignments (E-value above 1e-6), missing CDR3, stop codons, out-of-frame junctions, or ambiguous translated residues. V3J clonotypes were defined as sequences sharing the same inferred V gene, J gene, and CDR3 amino acid sequence. The percentage overlap between two repertoires was calculated by dividing the number of shared unique clonotypes by the size of the smaller repertoire. Repertoire richness was assessed with RTK rarefaction, the Chao1 estimator, and Recon v2.1 estimates of unobserved clonotypes. The table comes from immuneACCESS by way of TCRdb, which keeps in-frame sequences with V and J called. Part of the clones is missing from these tables; in studies checked, under half for an unresolved V gene and the rest for unknown reasons. V, J and clone size are those of that table, while D and trimming were read from the DNA. The sample records hundreds of thousands of clones, more than 75% of which are singletons. The top ten hold approximately 13% of the sample.

Note on this clone: The antigen it binds to is not known. The sample holds no much larger clone one base away, and base qualities are not on file.

V and J lose 4 bases and 5 bases, and a span of 4 bases separates them. The CDR3 spans 11 residues, from the cysteine through the phenylalanine. Only the CDR3 portion is preserved as DNA: 33 bases, with reading frame beginning at the first base. The germline V gene encodes CDR1 KGHSH and CDR2 LQKENI. What the work shows at the level of the full study, not this receptor alone: Pairwise subsampling indicated that sequencing depth was expected to affect the degree of clonotype sharing among donors. The small number of donors limited the genetic and exposure-history diversity represented. Sampling was limited to blood, and TCR repertoires in tissue likely differ from TCR repertoires in blood.

Specimen: PBMCs. Here the chain combines TRBV18 and TRBJ2-3; the D gene cannot be resolved reliably. The receptor comes from a woman in her thirties or forties in good health. Some clones in this sample may be carry-over from other donors' samples. The CDR3 in this case is CASSRGDTQYF. The DNA sequence reads TGTGCCAGCTCACGGGGAGATACGCAGTATTTT.